Included here is one T cell receptor beta chain sequence, with context. Its antigen is not identified. Prior autoimmune disease or systemic immunosuppression barred patients. The source of the sample is a study of OX40 agonist ivuxolimab in advanced cancers. Overall study findings and caveats: Not determined was the antigen specificity of the expanded peripheral T cells. CD4+ and CD8+ blood T cells expanded clonally by week 6 at 0.1 to 3.0 mg/kg. Nonresponders included some who also had low normalized T-cell clonal expansion.

Clones were sequenced by immunoSEQ multiplex PCR, and TCRdb holds only the in-frame ones, with some missing. The table shows 100,000 to 150,000 clones, with roughly 90% occurring only once. This TCR derives from an adult with an advanced solid tumor such as melanoma, head and neck, liver or kidney cancer. This material consisted of CD4+ or CD8+ T cells sorted from blood, taken in a trial of the OX40 agonist ivuxolimab.

Here the CDR3 DNA reads TGTGCCATCAGTGTAGGGAACACTGAAGCTTTCTTT. Translating gives CAISVGNTEAFF. The genes are TRBV10-3 and TRBJ1-1, with D uncertain. The CDR3 consists of 12 residues. Trimming left V 4 bases short and J 1 base short, with 4 bases between. CDR1 is ENHRY and CDR2 is SYGVKD in the germline V gene.